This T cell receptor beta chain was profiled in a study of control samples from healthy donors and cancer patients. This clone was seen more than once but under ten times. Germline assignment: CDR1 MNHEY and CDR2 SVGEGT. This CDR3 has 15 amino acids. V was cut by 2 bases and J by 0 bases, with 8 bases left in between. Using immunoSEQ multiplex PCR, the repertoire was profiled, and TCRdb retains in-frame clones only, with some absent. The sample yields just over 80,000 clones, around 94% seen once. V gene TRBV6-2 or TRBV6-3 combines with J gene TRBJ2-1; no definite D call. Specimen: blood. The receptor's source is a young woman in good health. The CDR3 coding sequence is TGTGCCAGCAGTTACGTCGGCTACTCCTACAATGAGCAGTTCTTC. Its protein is CASSYVGYSYNEQFF.